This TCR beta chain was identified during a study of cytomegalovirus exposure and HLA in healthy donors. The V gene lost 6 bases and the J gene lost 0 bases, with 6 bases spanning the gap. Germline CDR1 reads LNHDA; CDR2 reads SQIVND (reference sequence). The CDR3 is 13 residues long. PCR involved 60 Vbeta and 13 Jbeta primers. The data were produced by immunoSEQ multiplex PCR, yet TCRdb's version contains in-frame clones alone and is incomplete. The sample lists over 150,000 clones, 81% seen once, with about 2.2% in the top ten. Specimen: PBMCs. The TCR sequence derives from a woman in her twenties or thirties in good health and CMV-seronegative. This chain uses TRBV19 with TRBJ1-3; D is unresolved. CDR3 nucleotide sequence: TGTGCCAGTAGAGTGAGCTCTGGAAACACCATATATTTT. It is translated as CASRVSSGNTIYF.